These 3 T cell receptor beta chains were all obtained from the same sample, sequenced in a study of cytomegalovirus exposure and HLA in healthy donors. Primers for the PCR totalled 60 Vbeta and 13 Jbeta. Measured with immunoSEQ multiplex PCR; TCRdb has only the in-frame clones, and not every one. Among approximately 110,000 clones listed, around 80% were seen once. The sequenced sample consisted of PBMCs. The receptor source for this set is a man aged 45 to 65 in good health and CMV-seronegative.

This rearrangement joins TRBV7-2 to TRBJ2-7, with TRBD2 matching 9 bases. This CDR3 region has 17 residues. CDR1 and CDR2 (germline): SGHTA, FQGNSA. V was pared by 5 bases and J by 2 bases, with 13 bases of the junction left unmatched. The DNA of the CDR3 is TGTGCCAGCAGCCTAGGGCTTGGTGCGGGGGGGACCTACGAGCAGTACGTC. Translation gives CASSLGLGAGGTYEQYV.

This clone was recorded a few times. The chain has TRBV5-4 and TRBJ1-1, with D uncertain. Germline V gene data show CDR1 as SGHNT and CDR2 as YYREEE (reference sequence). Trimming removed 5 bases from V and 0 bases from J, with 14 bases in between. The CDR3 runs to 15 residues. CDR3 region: CASSDASRMNTEAFF. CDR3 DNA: TGTGCCAGCAGTGACGCTAGTCGCATGAACACTGAAGCTTTCTTT.

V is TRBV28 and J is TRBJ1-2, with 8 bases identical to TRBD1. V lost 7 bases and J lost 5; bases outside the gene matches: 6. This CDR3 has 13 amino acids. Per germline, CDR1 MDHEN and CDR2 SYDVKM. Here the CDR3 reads CASTQGAPYGYTF. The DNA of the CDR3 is TGTGCCAGCACCCAGGGGGCCCCTTATGGCTACACCTTC.